This T cell receptor (beta chain) was documented in a study of CD8+ T cells in alopecia areata. The treatment denotes: oral pan-JAK inhibitor, 5-10 mg twice daily. The authors extracted RNA and reverse transcribed it into cDNA as the sequencing template. Here immunoSEQ multiplex PCR was the method, and the copy in TCRdb shows in-frame clones only, minus some. The sample contains 150,000 to 200,000 clones, roughly 58% of which appear only once. This CDR3 is built from 15 residues. V lost 5 bases to trimming and J lost 9 bases, with 20 bases between them. CDR1 is SGHTA and CDR2 is FQGNSA in the germline V gene.

The source was CD4+ T cells sorted from blood, collected at approximately week 60, from a patient treated with tofacitinib. The V call is TRBV7-2, the J call TRBJ1-5; no firm D call. The receptor was isolated from a human donor with alopecia areata. CDR3 sequence: CASSPSHGLSSPQHF. The CDR3 bases are TGTGCCAGCAGCCCTTCTCACGGGTTAAGTTCGCCCCAGCATTTT.